This TCR beta chain derives from a study of T cells in Graves' hyperthyroidism and ophthalmopathy. Study outcomes and limitations: The model's output predicted ophthalmopathy at a median of around 7 months prior to onset.

RNA transcripts gave rise to amplified TCR beta CDR3 regions. Carried out on the TCR CDR3, a first-round RT-PCR used the HTBI primer set. TCRdb redid the calling of the multiplex PCR reads with MiXCR, one entry per CDR3 protein. The sample records nearly 600,000 distinct CDR3 sequences, approximately 13% being singletons. This clonotype was seen repeatedly, ten times or more. Its antigen is undetermined. The ends lost 5 bases at V and 7 bases at J; junction bases unmatched: 2. The CDR3 runs 14 residues. The V gene's germline CDR1 is SGHNT and CDR2 YENEEA. Uncontrolled infection, other autoimmune disease, pregnancy or lactation barred patients from enrollment. Using approximately 10 ml of fresh peripheral blood, PBMCs were prepared.

The sequenced sample consisted of blood. J is TRBJ2-1 and V is TRBV11-3; 13 bases fit TRBD2. The receptor comes from a young woman with Graves' hyperthyroidism that later progressed to Graves' ophthalmopathy. Here the CDR3 reads CASSAGLAGNEQFF. CDR3 nucleotide sequence: TGTGCCAGCAGCGCGGGACTAGCGGGAAATGAGCAGTTCTTC.